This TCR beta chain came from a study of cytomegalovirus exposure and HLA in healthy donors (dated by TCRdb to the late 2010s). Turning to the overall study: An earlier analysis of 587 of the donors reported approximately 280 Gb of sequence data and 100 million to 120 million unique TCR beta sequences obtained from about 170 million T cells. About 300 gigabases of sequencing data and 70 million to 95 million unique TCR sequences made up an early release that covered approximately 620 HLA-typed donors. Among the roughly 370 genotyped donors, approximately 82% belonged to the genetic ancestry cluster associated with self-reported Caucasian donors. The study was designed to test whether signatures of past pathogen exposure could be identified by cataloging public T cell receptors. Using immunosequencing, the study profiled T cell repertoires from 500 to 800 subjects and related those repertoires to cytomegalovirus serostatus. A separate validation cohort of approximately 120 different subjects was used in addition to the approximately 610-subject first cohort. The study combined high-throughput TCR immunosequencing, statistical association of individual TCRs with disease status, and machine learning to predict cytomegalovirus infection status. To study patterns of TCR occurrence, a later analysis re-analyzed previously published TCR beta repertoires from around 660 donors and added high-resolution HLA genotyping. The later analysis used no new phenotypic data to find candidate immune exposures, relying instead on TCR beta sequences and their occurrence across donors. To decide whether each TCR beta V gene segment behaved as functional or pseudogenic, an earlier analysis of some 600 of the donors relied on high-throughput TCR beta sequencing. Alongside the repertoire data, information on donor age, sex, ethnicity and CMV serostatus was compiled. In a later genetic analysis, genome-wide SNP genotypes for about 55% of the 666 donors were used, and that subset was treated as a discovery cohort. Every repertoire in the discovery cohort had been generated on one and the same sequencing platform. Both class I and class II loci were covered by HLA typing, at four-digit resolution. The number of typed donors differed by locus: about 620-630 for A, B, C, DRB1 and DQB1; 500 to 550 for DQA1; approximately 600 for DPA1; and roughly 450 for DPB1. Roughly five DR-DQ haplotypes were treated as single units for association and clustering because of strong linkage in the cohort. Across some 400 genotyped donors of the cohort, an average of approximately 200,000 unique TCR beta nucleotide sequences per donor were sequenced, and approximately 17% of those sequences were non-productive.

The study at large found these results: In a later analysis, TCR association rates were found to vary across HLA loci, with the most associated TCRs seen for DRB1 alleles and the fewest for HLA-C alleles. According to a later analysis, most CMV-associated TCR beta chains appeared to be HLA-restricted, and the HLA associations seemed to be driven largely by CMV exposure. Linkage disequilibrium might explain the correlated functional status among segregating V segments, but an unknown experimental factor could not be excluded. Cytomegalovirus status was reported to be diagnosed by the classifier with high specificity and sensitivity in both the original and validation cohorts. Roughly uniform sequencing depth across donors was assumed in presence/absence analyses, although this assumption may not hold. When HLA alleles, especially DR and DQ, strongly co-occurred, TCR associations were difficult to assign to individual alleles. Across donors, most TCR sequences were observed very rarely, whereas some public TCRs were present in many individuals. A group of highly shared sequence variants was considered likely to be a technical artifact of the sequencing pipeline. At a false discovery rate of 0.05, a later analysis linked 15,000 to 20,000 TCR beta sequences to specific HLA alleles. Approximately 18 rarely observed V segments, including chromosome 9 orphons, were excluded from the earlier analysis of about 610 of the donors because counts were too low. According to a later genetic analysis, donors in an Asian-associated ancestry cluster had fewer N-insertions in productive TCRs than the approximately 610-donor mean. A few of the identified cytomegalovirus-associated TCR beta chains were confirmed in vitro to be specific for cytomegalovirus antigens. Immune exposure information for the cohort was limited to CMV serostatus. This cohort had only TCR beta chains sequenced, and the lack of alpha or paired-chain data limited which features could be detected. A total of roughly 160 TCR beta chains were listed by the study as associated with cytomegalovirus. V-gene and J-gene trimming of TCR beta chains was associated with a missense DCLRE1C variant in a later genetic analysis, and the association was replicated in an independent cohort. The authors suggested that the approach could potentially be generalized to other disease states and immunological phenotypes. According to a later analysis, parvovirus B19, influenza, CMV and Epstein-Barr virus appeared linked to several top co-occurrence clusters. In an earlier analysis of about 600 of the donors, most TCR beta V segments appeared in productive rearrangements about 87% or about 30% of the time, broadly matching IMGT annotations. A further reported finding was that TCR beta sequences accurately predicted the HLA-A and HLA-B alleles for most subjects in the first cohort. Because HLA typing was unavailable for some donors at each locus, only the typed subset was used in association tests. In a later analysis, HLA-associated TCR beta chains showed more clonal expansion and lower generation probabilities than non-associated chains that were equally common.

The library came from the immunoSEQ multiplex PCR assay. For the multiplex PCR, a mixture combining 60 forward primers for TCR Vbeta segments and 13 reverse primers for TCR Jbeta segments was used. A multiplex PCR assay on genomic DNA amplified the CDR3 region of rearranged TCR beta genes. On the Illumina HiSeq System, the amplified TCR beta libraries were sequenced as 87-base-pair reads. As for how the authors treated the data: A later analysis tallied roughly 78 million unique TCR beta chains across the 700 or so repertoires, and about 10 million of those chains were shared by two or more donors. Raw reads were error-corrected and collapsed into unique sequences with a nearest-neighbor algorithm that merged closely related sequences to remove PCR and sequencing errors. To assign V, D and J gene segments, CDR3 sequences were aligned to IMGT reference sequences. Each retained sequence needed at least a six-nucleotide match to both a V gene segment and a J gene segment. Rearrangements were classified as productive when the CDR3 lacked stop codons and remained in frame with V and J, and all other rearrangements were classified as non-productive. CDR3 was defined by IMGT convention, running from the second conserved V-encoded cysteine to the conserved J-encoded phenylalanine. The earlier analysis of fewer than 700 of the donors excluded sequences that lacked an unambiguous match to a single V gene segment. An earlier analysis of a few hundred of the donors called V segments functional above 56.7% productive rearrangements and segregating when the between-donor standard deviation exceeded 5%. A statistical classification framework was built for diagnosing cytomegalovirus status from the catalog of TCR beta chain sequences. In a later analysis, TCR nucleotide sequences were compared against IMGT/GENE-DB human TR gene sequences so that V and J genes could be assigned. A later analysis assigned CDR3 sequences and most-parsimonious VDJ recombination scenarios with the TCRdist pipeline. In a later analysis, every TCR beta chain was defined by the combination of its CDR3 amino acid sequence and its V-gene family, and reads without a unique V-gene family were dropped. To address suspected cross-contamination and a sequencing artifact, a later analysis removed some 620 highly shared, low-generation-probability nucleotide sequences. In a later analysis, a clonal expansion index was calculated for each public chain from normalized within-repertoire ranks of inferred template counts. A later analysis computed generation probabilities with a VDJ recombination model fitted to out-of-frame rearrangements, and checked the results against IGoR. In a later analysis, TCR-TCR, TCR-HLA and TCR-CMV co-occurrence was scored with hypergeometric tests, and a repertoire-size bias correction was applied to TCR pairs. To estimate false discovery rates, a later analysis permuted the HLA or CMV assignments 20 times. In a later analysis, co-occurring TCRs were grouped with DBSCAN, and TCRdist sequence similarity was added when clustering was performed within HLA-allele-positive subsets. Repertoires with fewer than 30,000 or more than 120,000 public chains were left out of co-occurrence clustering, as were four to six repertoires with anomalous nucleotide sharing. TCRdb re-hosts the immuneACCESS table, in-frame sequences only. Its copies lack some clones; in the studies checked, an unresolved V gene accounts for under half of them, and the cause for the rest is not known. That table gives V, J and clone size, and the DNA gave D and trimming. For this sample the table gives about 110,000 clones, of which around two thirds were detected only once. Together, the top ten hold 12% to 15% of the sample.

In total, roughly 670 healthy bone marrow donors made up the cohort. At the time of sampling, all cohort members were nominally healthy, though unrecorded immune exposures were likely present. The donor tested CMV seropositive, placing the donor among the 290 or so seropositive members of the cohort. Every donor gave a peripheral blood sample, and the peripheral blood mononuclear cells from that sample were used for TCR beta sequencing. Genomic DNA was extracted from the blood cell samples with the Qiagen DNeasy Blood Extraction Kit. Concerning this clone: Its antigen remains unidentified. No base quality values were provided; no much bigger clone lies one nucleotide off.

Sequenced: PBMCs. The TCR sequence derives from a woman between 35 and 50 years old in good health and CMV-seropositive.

CDR3 protein: CAISDGAQETQYF. The base sequence is TGTGCCATCAGTGATGGGGCGCAAGAGACCCAGTACTTC. This chain joins TRBV10-3 to TRBJ2-5, with TRBD1 as a weak D call on 5 bases. The germline V gene yields ENHRY for CDR1 and SYGVKD for CDR2. Cut back by 3 bases and 2 bases, the V and J ends lie 7 bases apart. The CDR3 runs 13 amino acids, cysteine and phenylalanine included. Only the CDR3 portion is preserved as DNA: 39 bases, with reading frame beginning at the first base.